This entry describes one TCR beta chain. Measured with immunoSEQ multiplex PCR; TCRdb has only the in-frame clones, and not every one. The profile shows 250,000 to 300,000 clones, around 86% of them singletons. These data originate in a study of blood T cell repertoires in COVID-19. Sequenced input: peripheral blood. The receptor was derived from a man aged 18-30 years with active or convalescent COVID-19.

The CDR3 DNA is TGTGCCAGCAGTGAAGGGGGACAGCGCAATGAGCAGTTCTTC. Amino acids: CASSEGGQRNEQFF. This chain links TRBV6-1 with TRBJ2-1, with 7 bases that match TRBD1. V shed 1 base and J 6 bases; nucleotides not matched to a gene: 3. The CDR3 length is 14 residues. In germline, CDR1 is MNHNS, CDR2 SASEGT.